This T cell receptor beta chain is drawn from a study of T cell repertoires in cytomegalovirus infection. Overall study: From public TCR beta signatures came an indication of both CMV infection and matching HLA type. Notes on the study in general: Ex vivo, HLA-C-restricted CMV-specific TCR beta clonotypes prevailed over the rest of the response. Pooled public TCR beta family frequency picked out CMV carriers with the relevant HLA.

In this sample, this clonotype turned up many times. The target antigen is unknown. The CDR3 runs 20 residues. Germline V CDR1 and CDR2: SGHDT, YYEEEE. Trimming pared 2 bases from V and 1 base from J, leaving 25 bases between. TCRdb re-derived calls from the reads in MiXCR, one entry per CDR3 protein. In the table there are more than 350,000 distinct CDR3 sequences, 31% of which are singletons. This rearrangement joins TRBV5-6 to TRBJ1-5, with a possible D match to TRBD1 (5 bases). This receptor was identified in a human donor in good health (CMV status not recorded). Some clones in this sample may be carry-over from other donors' samples. Sequencing was carried out using PBMCs. Here the CDR3 reads CASSLIWRGSTSRSNQPQHF. CDR3 in DNA: TGTGCCAGCAGCTTAATTTGGAGGGGCAGCACGTCGCGGAGCAATCAGCCCCAGCATTTT.